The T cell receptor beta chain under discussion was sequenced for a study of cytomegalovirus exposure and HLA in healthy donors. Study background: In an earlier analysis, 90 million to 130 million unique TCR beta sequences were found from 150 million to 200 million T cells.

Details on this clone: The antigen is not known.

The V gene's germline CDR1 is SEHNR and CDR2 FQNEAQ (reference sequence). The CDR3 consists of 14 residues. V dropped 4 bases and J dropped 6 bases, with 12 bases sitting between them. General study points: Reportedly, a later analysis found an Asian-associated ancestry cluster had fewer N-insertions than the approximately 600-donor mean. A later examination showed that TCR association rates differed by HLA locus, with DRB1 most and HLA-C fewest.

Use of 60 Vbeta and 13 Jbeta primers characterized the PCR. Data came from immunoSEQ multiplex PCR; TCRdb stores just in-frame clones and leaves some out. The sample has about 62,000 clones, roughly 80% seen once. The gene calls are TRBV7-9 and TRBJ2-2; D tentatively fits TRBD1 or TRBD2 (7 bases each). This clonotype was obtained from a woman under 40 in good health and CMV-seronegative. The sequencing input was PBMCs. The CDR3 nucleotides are TGTGCCAGCAGCTCAGCAGGGGGGGCCGGGGAGCTGTTTTTT. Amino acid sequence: CASSSAGGAGELFF.